This T cell receptor (delta chain) comes out of a study of Vδ1+ human thymocytes. Study-wide results and limits: Thymic TRG and TRD repertoires appeared highly polyclonal, with Gaussian CDR3 length distributions.

The CDR3 is 24 amino acids. Germline V gene data show CDR1 as TSWWSYY and CDR2 as QGS. After removal of 6 bases from V and 0 bases from J, the junction contained 32 bases not matched to a gene. Sequences come from RNA converted to cDNA by reverse transcription. CDR3 amplicons came from multiplex PCR with pooled V-gene forward and constant-region reverse primers. TCRdb applied CATT to the multiplex PCR reads for clone calling. The table lists some 55,000 delta-chain clones, more than 15% of them singletons. This clone was seen a few times. The antigen remains unidentified. Sequenced input: Vdelta1+ gamma-delta thymocytes from the thymus. Sample subset: FACS-sorted CD3+ TCRalphabeta- TCRVdelta1+ TCRVdelta2- thymocytes. The rearrangement uses TRDV1 and TRDJ1; 9 bases align to TRDD3. This sequence was found in a boy under two years old who had congenital heart surgery. The CDR3 region is CALGPKVVHLPNVLGENYTDKLIF. The CDR3, as DNA: TGTGCTCTTGGCCCGAAAGTGGTTCATCTGCCCAACGTACTGGGGGAGAATTACACCGATAAACTCATCTTT.